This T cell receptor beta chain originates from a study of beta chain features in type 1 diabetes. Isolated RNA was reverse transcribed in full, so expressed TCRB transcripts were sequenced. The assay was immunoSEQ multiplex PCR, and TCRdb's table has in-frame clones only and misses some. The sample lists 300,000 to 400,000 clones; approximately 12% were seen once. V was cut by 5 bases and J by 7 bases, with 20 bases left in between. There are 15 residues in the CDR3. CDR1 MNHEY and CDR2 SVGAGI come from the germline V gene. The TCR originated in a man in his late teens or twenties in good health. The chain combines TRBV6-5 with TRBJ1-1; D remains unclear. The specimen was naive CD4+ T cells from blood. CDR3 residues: CASSPPRNGGFEAFF. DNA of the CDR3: TGTGCCAGCAGTCCACCAAGGAACGGCGGCTTTGAAGCTTTCTTT.